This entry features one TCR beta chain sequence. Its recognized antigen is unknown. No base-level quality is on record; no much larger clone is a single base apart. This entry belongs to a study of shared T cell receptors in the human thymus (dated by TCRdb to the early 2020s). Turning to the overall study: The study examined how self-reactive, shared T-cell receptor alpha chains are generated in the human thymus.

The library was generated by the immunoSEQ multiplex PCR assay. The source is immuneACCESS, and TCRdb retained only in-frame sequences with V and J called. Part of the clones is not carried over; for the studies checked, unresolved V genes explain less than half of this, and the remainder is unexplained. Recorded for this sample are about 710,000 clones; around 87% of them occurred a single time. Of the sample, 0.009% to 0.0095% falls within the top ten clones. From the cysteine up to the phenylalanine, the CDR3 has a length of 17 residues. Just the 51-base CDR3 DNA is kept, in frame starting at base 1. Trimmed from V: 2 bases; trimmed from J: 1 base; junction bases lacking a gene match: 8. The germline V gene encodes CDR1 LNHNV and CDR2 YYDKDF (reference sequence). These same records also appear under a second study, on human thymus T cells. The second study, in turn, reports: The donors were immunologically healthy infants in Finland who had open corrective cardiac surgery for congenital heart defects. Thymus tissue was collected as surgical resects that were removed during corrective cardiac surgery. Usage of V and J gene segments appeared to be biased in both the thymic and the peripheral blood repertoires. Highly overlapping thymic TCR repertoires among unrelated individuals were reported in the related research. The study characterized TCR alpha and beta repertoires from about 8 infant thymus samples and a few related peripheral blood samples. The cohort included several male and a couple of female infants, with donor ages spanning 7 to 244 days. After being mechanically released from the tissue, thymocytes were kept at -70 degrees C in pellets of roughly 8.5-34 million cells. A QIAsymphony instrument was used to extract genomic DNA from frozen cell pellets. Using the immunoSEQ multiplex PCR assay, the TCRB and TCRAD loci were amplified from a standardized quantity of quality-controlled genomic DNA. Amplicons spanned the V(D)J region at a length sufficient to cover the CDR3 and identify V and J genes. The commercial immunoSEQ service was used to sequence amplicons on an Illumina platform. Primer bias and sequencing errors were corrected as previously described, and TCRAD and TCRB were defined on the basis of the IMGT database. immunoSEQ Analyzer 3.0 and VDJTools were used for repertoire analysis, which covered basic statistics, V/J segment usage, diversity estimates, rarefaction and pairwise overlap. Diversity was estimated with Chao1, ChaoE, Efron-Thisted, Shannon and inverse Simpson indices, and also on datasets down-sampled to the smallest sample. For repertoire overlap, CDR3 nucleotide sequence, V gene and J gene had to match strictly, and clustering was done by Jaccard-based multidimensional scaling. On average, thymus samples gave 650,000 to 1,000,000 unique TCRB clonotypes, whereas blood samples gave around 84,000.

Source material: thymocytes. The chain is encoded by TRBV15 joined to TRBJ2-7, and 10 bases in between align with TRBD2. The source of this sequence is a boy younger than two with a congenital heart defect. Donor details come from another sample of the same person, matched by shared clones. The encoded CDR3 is CATSRMLAGGPSYEQYF. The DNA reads TGTGCCACCAGCAGAATGTTAGCGGGAGGCCCTTCCTACGAGCAGTACTTC.